The rows below give T cell receptor beta chains drawn from one sample of a study of T-cell memory formation after mild COVID-19. TCRdb reanalysed the 5' RACE reads using MiXCR and keeps one entry per CDR3 protein. The sample yields about 430,000 distinct CDR3 sequences, roughly 18% seen once. Sequencing was carried out using PBMCs or a T cell subset sorted from them (not recorded which). The receptor source for this set is a young man who had mild COVID-19 (a few samples of this study predate the infection). Cell type and time point are not known. Both conserved end residues are trimmed from each CDR3.

>TRBV20-1|TRBJ2-3
SARGGGDTQY
>TRBV24-1|TRBJ2-3
ATSDLKGPGDTQY
>TRBV20-1|TRBJ2-7
SAPSMTGKDEQY
>TRBV4-3|TRBJ1-1
ASSQGLRDRDGNTEAF
>TRBV6-1|TRBJ2-1
ASSGLAGGYNEQF
>TRBV7-9|TRBJ1-1
ASSTRVTEAF
>TRBV6-6|TRBJ1-6
AANREQGFSPLH
>TRBV5-1|TRBJ2-5
ASSFLVAETQY
>TRBV7-2|TRBJ1-5
ASSLVAVPSNQPQH
>TRBV12-3/TRBV12-4|TRBJ2-7
ASSLATFRGYIYEQY
>TRBV19|TRBJ2-2
ASSWDKNTGELF
>TRBV6-6|TRBJ2-7
ASSHGGTGSSHEQY
>TRBV7-9|TRBJ1-2
ASSAGRYGYT
>TRBV11-2|TRBJ2-5
ASSPYGTQY
>TRBV19|TRBJ1-1
ASHIRAGGPRGAF
>TRBV20-1|TRBJ1-6
SARDPQGGRTPLH
>TRBV7-9|TRBJ1-2
ASSLRTSLFGGYT
>TRBV12-3/TRBV12-4|TRBJ1-1
ASSLVRQPYLTDRVNTEAF
>TRBV6-4|TRBJ1-1
ASSDSIGGLTEAF
>TRBV13|TRBJ2-7
ASSLRGDAYEQY
>TRBV7-9|TRBJ1-2
ASSPGGPYYGYT
>TRBV7-2|TRBJ2-7
ASSPGVLSYEQY
>TRBV5-4|TRBJ1-1
ASRIGRNTEAF
>TRBV5-1|TRBJ2-6
ASSLSAGSGANVLT
>TRBV7-3|TRBJ2-3
ASSLGVYGGDTQY
>TRBV20-1|TRBJ2-4
SAPSLAKNIQY
>TRBV9|TRBJ2-5
ASSSRGGQPMETQY
>TRBV5-1|TRBJ2-1
ASSLGSRGYNEQF
>TRBV7-2|TRBJ2-3
ASSLVAGVSSTDTQY
>TRBV29-1|TRBJ1-2
SVAGVLTGSLNYGYT
>TRBV20-1|TRBJ1-6
SASGGNSPLH
>TRBV4-3|TRBJ2-6
ASSPWTLSDSGANVLT
>TRBV20-1|TRBJ2-5
SARPTTVAQY
>TRBV18|TRBJ1-1
ASSPPGQGARTEAF
>TRBV20-1|TRBJ2-5
SASPPQAGAQETQY
>TRBV4-3|TRBJ2-5
ASSQEWGARTQY
>TRBV9|TRBJ1-2
ASSLGEGAHYGYT
>TRBV9|TRBJ2-7
ASSVGPGTGFESHEQY
>TRBV10-3|TRBJ1-2
AISESKVVQVGDT
>TRBV7-2|TRBJ1-2
ASSTTPGDPNYGYT
>TRBV9|TRBJ2-7
ASSVALRRGQGPNEQY
>TRBV7-8|TRBJ2-5
ASSALQRGQETQY
>TRBV5-1|TRBJ1-1
ASSQGAANTEAF